This T cell receptor (beta chain) was recovered during a study of T cell responses to AZD1222 COVID-19 vaccine. As regards this clone: Its cognate antigen is unknown.

This CDR3 comprises 14 residues. V dropped 7 bases and J dropped 9 bases, with 21 bases sitting between them. Germline V gives CDR1 MNHEY, CDR2 SVGAGI. Findings and caveats of the study: Within unmutated variant regions lay the reported targets of nearly half of spike-specific TCRs. Spike-specific TCR breadth and depth were elevated following two AZD1222 doses.

Assay: immunoSEQ multiplex PCR; the TCRdb copy retains only in-frame clones and omits some. The sample yields under 200,000 clones, approximately 90% seen once. The chain combines TRBV6-5 with TRBJ1-2; D possibly corresponds to TRBD1 (6 bases). This clonotype originated in an adult who received the AZD1222 COVID-19 vaccine. The sequenced sample was peripheral blood, obtained 28 days after the second AZD1222 dose. CDR3 sequence reads: CASTLFLGAESYTF. The CDR3 bases are TGTGCCAGCACCTTATTCTTGGGGGCTGAGAGCTACACCTTC.